A selection of T cell receptor beta chains follows, all from one sample in a study of T cell responses to AZD1222 COVID-19 vaccine. Produced via immunoSEQ multiplex PCR; TCRdb's table is partial and in-frame only. The table has approximately 88,000 clones, about 88% seen once. The specimen was peripheral blood, collected 28 days after the second AZD1222 dose. These receptors all come from an adult who received the AZD1222 COVID-19 vaccine. Each CDR3 is given with its conserved first and last residue. A D gene is named only where the DNA matches it firmly. Clone size, where shown, is once, few, many, or a class for clones that have expanded.

>TRBD2|few|TRBV27|TRBJ2-3
CASSSPSGGTDTQYF
TGTGCCAGCAGTTCTCCTAGCGGGGGCACAGATACGCAGTATTTT
>TRBD1|.|TRBV18|TRBJ2-1
CASSPQGTARDEQFF
TGTGCCAGCTCACCACAGGGGACAGCGAGGGATGAGCAGTTCTTC
>.|few|TRBV19|TRBJ1-5
CASSTLRMEGLNQPQHF
TGTGCCAGTAGTACCCTAAGGATGGAGGGTCTCAATCAGCCCCAGCATTTT
>.|.|TRBV6-5|TRBJ2-7
CASSSPGGYEQYF
TGTGCCAGCAGTTCCCCAGGTGGCTACGAGCAGTACTTC
>TRBD1|.|TRBV10-1|TRBJ1-4
CASSAGQEREKLFF
TGCGCCAGCAGTGCGGGACAGGAGAGAGAAAAACTGTTTTTT
>.|.|TRBV3-1/TRBV3-2|TRBJ1-1
CASTSRVGSPEAFF
TGTGCCAGCACCTCAAGGGTGGGGAGCCCTGAAGCTTTCTTT
>.|.|TRBV2|TRBJ1-4
CATTRALGATNEKLFF
TGTGCCACCACGAGGGCCCTGGGGGCAACTAATGAAAAACTGTTTTTT
>.|.|TRBV12-3/TRBV12-4|TRBJ1-2
CASSFGHSKEAF
TGTGCCAGCAGTTTTGGGCATTCTAAGGAGGCGTTC
>.|.|TRBV20-1|TRBJ1-1
CSARVDTEAFF
TGCAGTGCTAGAGTTGACACTGAAGCTTTCTTT
>.|.|TRBV3-1/TRBV3-2|TRBJ2-7
CASSPGTRYEQYF
TGTGCCAGCAGCCCCGGGACACGCTACGAGCAGTACTTC
>.|once|TRBV9|TRBJ1-1
CASSANRTEAFF
TGTGCCAGCAGCGCCAACCGCACTGAAGCTTTCTTT
>.|once|TRBV15|TRBJ2-7
CATSRDRYEQYF
TGTGCCACCAGCAGAGACCGGTACGAGCAGTACTTC
>.|.|TRBV6-5|TRBJ1-2
CASTLGGVYGYTF
TGTGCCAGCACTCTTGGTGGGGTATACGGCTACACCTTC
>TRBD1|.|TRBV7-8|TRBJ2-7
CASSLAGQGKYEQYF
TGTGCCAGCAGCTTAGCCGGACAGGGGAAATACGAGCAGTACTTC
>.|.|TRBV6-5|TRBJ1-1
CASSYSRIVTEAFF
TGTGCCAGCAGTTACTCCCGAATCGTCACTGAAGCTTTCTTT
>.|.|TRBV12-3/TRBV12-4|TRBJ1-5
CASSLEPYQPQHF
TGTGCCAGCAGTTTAGAGCCCTATCAGCCCCAGCATTTT
>.|.|TRBV7-9|TRBJ2-5
CASSPGETQYF
TGTGCCAGCAGCCCAGGAGAGACCCAGTACTTC
>.|.|TRBV20-1|TRBJ1-3
CSANGGNTIYF
TGCAGTGCTAATGGCGGAAACACCATATATTTT
>.|.|TRBV7-9|TRBJ1-3
CASSYGRSSGNTIYF
TGTGCCAGCAGTTACGGACGGAGCTCTGGAAACACCATATATTTT
>.|.|TRBV18|TRBJ1-1
CASSGGLTNTEAFF
TGTGCCAGCTCAGGGGGACTGACGAACACTGAAGCTTTCTTT
>.|.|TRBV19|TRBJ1-5
CASSILGSYSNQPQHF
TGTGCCAGTAGTATACTCGGCTCATATAGCAATCAGCCCCAGCATTTT
>.|.|TRBV11-2|TRBJ2-3
CASSLGTSTDTQYF
TGTGCCAGCAGCTTAGGGACTAGCACAGATACGCAGTATTTT
>TRBD2|.|TRBV3-1/TRBV3-2|TRBJ2-1
CASSQGTSFIYEQFF
TGTGCCAGCAGCCAAGGGACTAGTTTTATCTATGAGCAGTTCTTC
>.|.|TRBV9|TRBJ1-1
CASSFAVRDTEAFF
TGTGCCAGCTCCTTCGCCGTCAGGGACACTGAAGCTTTCTTT